Presented here are 11 T cell receptor beta chains from one specimen sequenced in a study of persistence of HIV-infected CD4 T cells. Antigens for these TCRs are unknown. Sequencing used immunoSEQ version 4 in survey mode. Clones were sequenced by immunoSEQ multiplex PCR, and TCRdb holds only the in-frame ones, with some missing. The sample holds about 37,000 clones, roughly 87% seen once. Cells were stimulated nonspecifically with anti-CD3/anti-CD28 magnetic beads. Sorting of responding CD4+ T cells relied on upregulated CD40 ligand together with CD69. Material: CD4+ T cells sorted from PBMCs after roughly 18-hour stimulation, obtained from a patient who received antiretroviral therapy. The source is an adult man with HIV who was CMV-seropositive.

This chain links TRBV4-1 with TRBJ1-1; no reliable D call. The V gene lost 0 bases and the J gene lost 3 bases, with 11 bases spanning the gap. CDR1 is MGHRA and CDR2 is YSYEKL in the germline V gene. The length of the CDR3 is 15 residues. The DNA of the CDR3 is TGCGCCAGCAGCCAAGAGGCGGCAGAGGACACTGAAGCTTTCTTT. Translating it yields CASSQEAAEDTEAFF.

The J gene is TRBJ2-5, the V gene TRBV10-3; 8 positions agree with TRBD1. Trimming removed 5 bases from V and 5 bases from J; junction bases left unmatched: 7. The CDR3 runs 14 residues. From germline, CDR1 is ENHRY and CDR2 SYGVKD. In DNA, the CDR3 is TGTGCCATCAGTACAGGGGGGACGGGGGAGACCCAGTACTTC. Its protein is CAISTGGTGETQYF.

The CDR3 nucleotides are TGTGCCAGCAGTTGGGGACTAGCGGGAGCGGAAAACGAGCAGTACTTC. It is translated as CASSWGLAGAENEQYF. The chain combines TRBV27 with TRBJ2-7; 14 bases fit TRBD2. The germline CDR1 and CDR2 sequences are MNHEY and SMNVEV (reference sequence). This CDR3 is built from 16 residues. J lost 5 bases, V lost 4 bases, and 7 bases had no gene match.

This chain connects TRBV27 to TRBJ2-6, with D possibly matching TRBD2 (5 bases). The CDR3 spans 19 residues. V was pared by 2 bases and J by 0 bases, with 17 bases between. Germline V gives CDR1 MNHEY, CDR2 SMNVEV (reference sequence). Here the CDR3 DNA reads TGTGCCAGCAGTTTAGAGCACGCTGGGAGCTACTCTGGGGCCAACGTCCTGACTTTC. Encoded protein: CASSLEHAGSYSGANVLTF.

V and J are TRBV6-5 and TRBJ1-5; D is uncertain. Germline loops: CDR1 MNHEY, CDR2 SVGAGI. V lost 2 bases, J lost 2 bases, and 4 bases lay in between. The CDR3 has 13 amino acids. The CDR3: CASSYERNQPQHF. CDR3 DNA sequence: TGTGCCAGCAGTTACGAGCGCAATCAGCCCCAGCATTTT.

The J gene is TRBJ1-4, the V gene TRBV28, with 10 nucleotides matching TRBD1. With 3 bases clipped from V and 3 bases from J, the junction kept 7 bases outside the gene matches. This CDR3 region has 17 residues. Germline lookup yields CDR1 MDHEN and CDR2 SYDVKM. The DNA of the CDR3 is TGTGCCAGCAGTTTTGGGGACAGGGGAAAGGCTAATGAAAAACTGTTTTTT. Protein: CASSFGDRGKANEKLFF.

The chain employs TRBV5-4 and TRBJ1-6; perhaps TRBD1 as D (5 bases). Trimming took off 0 bases at V and 10 bases at J, with 14 bases between the two ends. Germline CDR1 and CDR2: SGHNT and YYREEE (reference sequence). The CDR3 runs to 15 residues. CDR3 sequence reads: CASSLVGGDSSPLHF. CDR3 in DNA: TGTGCCAGCAGCTTGGTTGGGGGGGATAGCTCACCCCTCCACTTT.

The chain combines TRBV6-2 or TRBV6-3 with TRBJ1-2; D ambiguous. The germline V gene encodes CDR1 MNHEY and CDR2 SVGEGT. The ends were cut back, 1 base at V and 3 bases at J, with 9 bases in the middle. The CDR3 runs 14 residues. CDR3 DNA sequence: TGTGCCAGCAGTTACTTGGGCGGCGACTATGGCTACACCTTC. Translation: CASSYLGGDYGYTF.

The V and J genes are TRBV7-3 and TRBJ1-6; TRBD1 matches 10 bases. The CDR3 loop spans 14 amino acids. The V and J ends lost 5 bases and 10 bases, in that order; junction bases with no gene match: 5. Germline CDR1 is SGHTA and CDR2 is FQGTGA. DNA for the CDR3: TGTGCCAGCAGCCCGGACAGGGGGTACTCACCCCTCCACTTT. Encoded protein: CASSPDRGYSPLHF.

This chain uses TRBV21-1 with TRBJ1-5; whether TRBD1, the table's D call, matches the DNA was not checked. TRBV21-1 is assigned pseudogene status. The CDR3 consists of 18 residues. CDR3 amino acids: CASSRTGWAFKPNQPQHF. As DNA, the CDR3 is TGTGCCAGCAGCCGGACAGGGTGGGCCTTTAAACCCAATCAGCCCCAGCATTTT.

The rearrangement joins TRBV18 to TRBJ2-5, with D possibly matching TRBD2 (6 bases). The V gene's germline CDR1 is KGHSH and CDR2 LQKENI. Trimming shortened V by 0 bases and J by 7 bases, and 18 bases separated the two germline ends. CDR3 length: 16 amino acids. As DNA, the CDR3 is TGTGCCAGCTCACCACCCCACACGGGAGAAGAGTCGACCCAGTACTTC. Translated, it gives CASSPPHTGEESTQYF. The full variable domain, completed using reference TRBV18 and TRBJ2-5, is NAGVMQNPRHLVRRRGQEARLRCSPMKGHSHVYWYRQLPEEGLKFMVYLQKENIIDESGMPKERFSAEFPKEGPSILRIQQVVRGDSAAYFCASSPPHTGEESTQYFGPGTRLLVL.